Given below is one TCR beta chain in context. The antigen is unknown. The sample belongs to a study of T cell responses to AZD1222 COVID-19 vaccine. TCRdb's table, derived via immunoSEQ multiplex PCR, lists solely in-frame clones and lacks some. The repertoire consists of about 120,000 clones, with 93% occurring once and the leading ten covering approximately 5.1%. Points from the study as a whole: Spike-wide coverage was observed for vaccine-associated CD4 TCRs, with dominant responses at 160-218 and 743-854.

V lost 3 bases and J lost 4, with 22 bases in between. Germline loops: CDR1 ENHRY, CDR2 SYGVKD. The CDR3 spans 18 residues. Material: peripheral blood, obtained 28 days after the second AZD1222 dose. V and J are TRBV10-3 and TRBJ2-1; D possibly uses TRBD1 or TRBD2 (5 bases each). The TCR comes from an adult who received the AZD1222 COVID-19 vaccine. CDR3 coding DNA: TGTGCCATCAGTGACAGGGTGACTACGACCCCTGCGTACAATGAGCAGTTCTTC. Amino acids: CAISDRVTTTPAYNEQFF.